Listed below are T cell receptor beta chains from one sample, sequenced in a study of T cells in Graves' hyperthyroidism and ophthalmopathy. TCRdb reanalysed the multiplex PCR reads using MiXCR and keeps one entry per CDR3 protein. The data hold 500,000 to 650,000 distinct CDR3 sequences, with 20% observed a single time. Source material: blood. The receptors derive from a man aged 35 to 55 with Graves' ophthalmopathy. Each CDR3 is given without its conserved first and last residue. A D gene is named only where the DNA matches it firmly.

D gene: -; V gene: TRBV6-6; CDR3 protein: ASSYGRGYQPQH
D gene: -; V gene: TRBV4-1; CDR3 protein: ASSQEGRAQETQY
D gene: TRBD2; V gene: TRBV5-1; CDR3 protein: ASSSSAGGPETQY
D gene: TRBD1; V gene: TRBV6-2/TRBV6-3; CDR3 protein: ASRPGTALANEQF
D gene: -; V gene: TRBV27; CDR3 protein: ASSQGWKDTQY
D gene: -; V gene: TRBV7-6; CDR3 protein: ASTPGGDPYEQY
D gene: -; V gene: TRBV20-1; CDR3 protein: SAREASRHFDEQF
D gene: TRBD1; V gene: TRBV5-1; CDR3 protein: ASSLDRGTSDEQF
D gene: -; V gene: TRBV4-3; CDR3 protein: ASSQGSTGSYEQY
D gene: -; V gene: TRBV12-3/TRBV12-4; CDR3 protein: ASSPPGVDTQY
D gene: TRBD1; V gene: TRBV6-1; CDR3 protein: ALDLRDRGMYEQY